Here is one T cell receptor (beta chain) with its context. The V gene lost 4 bases and the J gene lost 2 bases, with 12 bases spanning the gap. This CDR3 is built from 15 residues. Germline V gives CDR1 MNHEY, CDR2 SMNVEV (reference sequence). Original analysis: Amplification with reference gene primers provided the estimates of nucleated cell counts. Clones were read by immunoSEQ multiplex PCR, and TCRdb kept only the in-frame ones, dropping some. Clone size and V and J calls were adopted from that table, with D and trimming inferred from the DNA. The sample has about 48,000 clones, over 75% seen once. The source of the sample is a study of blood T cell repertoires in COVID-19. Study background: Whether acute or convalescent, the COVID-19 samples came from the United States, Italy and Spain. T cells, B-cell-depleted T cells, or PBMCs provided the cDNA or gDNA that served as material.

The gene calls are TRBV27 and TRBJ2-1, with D possibly being TRBD1 (5 bases). The sequence came from a woman in her fifties or sixties with acute or convalescent COVID-19. The sample taken for sequencing was peripheral blood. The CDR3, as DNA: TGTGCCAGCAGTTCACAGGTGAACGCCTACAATGAGCAGTTCTTC. It encodes CASSSQVNAYNEQFF.